This TCR beta chain was found in a study of T cell responses to AZD1222 COVID-19 vaccine. Findings of the study overall: Increased Spike-specific TCR breadth and depth were observed after two AZD1222 doses. The peak T cell response came first, and repertoires were sampled only after it. Mapped onto spike, vaccine-associated CD4 TCRs spanned it and were dominant at 160-218 and 743-854. It should be noted that donors were predominantly white British and more often female, and clonal diversity was possibly underestimated.

Notes on this clone: The antigen is undetermined.

TCRdb's table, derived via immunoSEQ multiplex PCR, lists solely in-frame clones and lacks some. The sample lists roughly 150,000 clones; 75% to 90% were seen once. The CDR3 spans 14 residues. CDR1 and CDR2 from the germline V gene are KGHSH and LQKENI. V dropped 5 bases and J dropped 2; count of bases not matched to a gene: 5. The sequence was collected from an adult in good health. This rearrangement joins TRBV18 to TRBJ2-5, with 7 bases lining up with TRBD2. Sequencing used peripheral blood, obtained on day 0 of AZD1222 vaccination. The CDR3 reads CASSTASGQETQYF. The CDR3 region has the DNA TGTGCCAGCTCAACGGCTAGCGGACAAGAGACCCAGTACTTC.